A single sample gave rise to the 4 T cell receptor beta chains below, sequenced in a study of CD8 T cells in Susac syndrome. Reverse transcription used roughly 0.5 to 1 ug RNA and random hexamers. Via MiXCR, TCRdb re-called the immunoSEQ multiplex PCR reads, giving one row per CDR3 protein. The sample lists a few hundred thousand distinct CDR3 sequences, more than 80% occurring once. The sample was CD8+ T cells from PBMCs. Receptor source: a human donor with multiple sclerosis.

V gene TRBV10-2 combines with J gene TRBJ1-1; TRBD1 aligns across 7 bases. J lost 5 bases, V lost 2 bases, and 5 bases had no gene match. The CDR3 consists of 14 residues. Germline V gives CDR1 WSHSY, CDR2 SAAADI. The CDR3 coding sequence is TGCGCCAGCAGTGAGACAGGGGTTGAGACTGAAGCTTTCTTT. Protein sequence: CASSETGVETEAFF.

The chain couples TRBV27 to TRBJ1-5, with 9 bases matching TRBD1. CDR3 size: 14 residues. The V gene's germline CDR1 is MNHEY and CDR2 SMNVEV (reference sequence). Trimming removed 5 bases from V and 3 bases from J; junction bases left unmatched: 2. The CDR3 sequence: CASSDRGYNQPQHF. The CDR3 DNA sequence: TGTGCCAGCAGTGACAGGGGGTACAATCAGCCCCAGCATTTT.

The chain carries TRBV27 and TRBJ2-1; TRBD2 is a possible D gene (5 bases). This CDR3 comprises 14 residues. CDR1 and CDR2 from the germline V gene are MNHEY and SMNVEV (reference sequence). The V and J ends lost 3 bases and 5 bases respectively, with 11 bases between them. The CDR3 coding sequence is TGTGCCAGCAGTTTCGGGCTAGCCGACAATGAGCAGTTCTTC. Its protein product is CASSFGLADNEQFF.

The chain joins TRBV30 to TRBJ2-1; D unresolved. Deletions cut 1 base from V and 2 bases from J, with 9 bases between. Germline V gene sequence: CDR1 GTSNPN, CDR2 SVGIG (reference sequence). The CDR3 is made up of 14 amino acids. CDR3 DNA: TGTGCCTGGAGTGGTGTGCCGGCCTACAATGAGCAGTTCTTC. It codes for CAWSGVPAYNEQFF. Variable domain in full (rest from reference TRBV30 and TRBJ2-1): SQTIHQWPATLVQPVGSPLSLECTVEGTSNPNLYWYRQAAGRGLQLLFYSVGIGQISSEVPQNLSASRPQDRQFILSSKKLLLSDSGFYLCAWSGVPAYNEQFFGPGTRLTVL.